These 8 T cell receptor beta chains share one sample of origin, sequenced in a study of shared T cell receptors in the human thymus. Produced via immunoSEQ multiplex PCR; TCRdb's table is partial and in-frame only. Of just under 550,000 clones listed, roughly 74% were seen once; the top ten hold around 0.012%. The data were also submitted as part of a second study, on human thymus T cells.

The specimen sequenced was thymocytes. The receptors were sampled from a boy younger than two with a congenital heart defect.

This clone showed up just once. This sequence joins TRBV11-3 and TRBJ2-1; 8 bases agree with TRBD2. V lost 2 bases to trimming and J lost 8 bases; unmatched junction nucleotides: 5. The CDR3 is 14 residues long. CDR1 is SGHNT, CDR2 YENEEA, per germline. CDR3 region: CASSLYAGGDEQFF. The CDR3, as DNA: TGTGCCAGCAGCTTATACGCGGGAGGCGATGAGCAGTTCTTC. Complete variable domain (other parts from reference TRBV11-3 and TRBJ2-1): EAGVVQSPRYKIIEKKQPVAFWCNPISGHNTLYWYLQNLGQGPELLIRYENEEAVDDSQLPKDRFSAERLKGVDSTLKIQPAELGDSAVYLCASSLYAGGDEQFFGPGTRLTVL.

This clone was seen a single time. The V gene is TRBV30, the J gene TRBJ2-7, with 8 bases aligning to TRBD2. V lost 0 bases to trimming and J lost 4 bases; unmatched junction nucleotides: 8. Per the germline V gene, CDR1 is GTSNPN and CDR2 is SVGIG (reference sequence). This CDR3 region has 15 residues. CDR3 nucleotides: TGTGCCTGGAGTGTACTGTCGGGGGGGCCTTACGAGCAGTACTTC. This gives the protein CAWSVLSGGPYEQYF.

The V call is TRBV7-2, the J call TRBJ2-1; the match to TRBD2 covers 9 bases. Germline trimming cut 5 bases from V and 9 bases from J; bases unmatched to any gene: 2. Germline lookup yields CDR1 SGHTA and CDR2 FQGNSA. The CDR3 has 12 residues. The CDR3, as DNA: TGTGCCAGCAGCCGGACTAGCGCTGAGCAGTTCTTC. Residues: CASSRTSAEQFF.

The rearrangement joins TRBV2 to TRBJ2-1; no clear D gene. Germline lookup yields CDR1 SNHLY and CDR2 FYNNEI. The ends were cut back, 8 bases at V and 4 bases at J, with 6 bases in the middle. This CDR3 comprises 11 residues. This CDR3 is CASSLYNEQFF. The CDR3 region has the DNA TGTGCCAGCTCTCTATACAATGAGCAGTTCTTC.

V is TRBV5-4 and J is TRBJ2-5, with 8 bases that match TRBD2. Germline V CDR1 and CDR2: SGHNT, YYREEE (reference sequence). The ends lost 0 bases at V and 1 base at J; junction bases unmatched: 11. The CDR3 loop spans 18 amino acids. Written as DNA, the CDR3 is TGTGCCAGCAGCTTGGGGTTCGGGGGGGCCCCACCCCAAGAGACCCAGTACTTC. It codes for CASSLGFGGAPPQETQYF. Together with reference TRBV5-4 and TRBJ2-5, the CDR3 gives the full variable domain: ETGVTQSPTHLIKTRGQQVTLRCSSQSGHNTVSWYQQALGQGPQFIFQYYREEENGRGNFPPRFSGLQFPNYSSELNVNALELDDSALYLCASSLGFGGAPPQETQYFGPGTRLLVL.

The gene calls are TRBV5-1 and TRBJ2-3, with a possible D match to TRBD2 (5 bases). V lost 1 base and J lost 0, with 9 bases in between. The CDR3 covers 15 residues. The germline gives CDR1 SGHRS, CDR2 YFSETQ. Written as DNA, the CDR3 is TGCGCCAGCAGCTTGAACAGCGGAAGCACAGATACGCAGTATTTT. Residues: CASSLNSGSTDTQYF.

Comments on this clone: One end of the junction is discordant with germline, which a read error may explain. The chain is built from TRBV7-7 and TRBJ2-1; weak D call: TRBD1 (7 bases). From germline, CDR1 is SSHAT and CDR2 FNYEAQ (reference sequence). This CDR3 has 18 amino acids. Here the CDR3 DNA reads TGTGCTAGCAGCTTAGGAGGGCGAGACAGGGCGGGGTCCAATGAGCAGTTCTTC. This codes for CASSLGGRDRAGSNEQFF. Full variable domain (rest looked up from reference TRBV7-7 and TRBJ2-1): GAGVSQSPRYKVTKRGQDVTLRCDPISSHATLYWYQQALGQGPEFLTYFNYEAQPDKSGLPSDRFSAERPEGSISTLTIQRTEQRDSAMYRCASSLGGRDRAGSNEQFFGPGTRLTVL.

V is TRBV18 and J is TRBJ2-7; TRBD1 might be the D (5 bases). Trimming removed 6 bases from V and 2 bases from J, with 14 bases in between. Germline values: CDR1 KGHSH, CDR2 LQKENI. The CDR3 totals 14 residues. This chain's CDR3 is CASSQDNFPYEQYF. CDR3 DNA sequence: TGTGCCAGCTCCCAGGACAATTTTCCCTACGAGCAGTACTTC.